These 16 T cell receptor beta chains share one sample of origin, sequenced in a study of technical replicates of blood from a handful of donors. Some clones are missing from TCRdb's copy, which holds only in-frame ones; the method was immunoSEQ multiplex PCR. The sample has more than 90,000 clones; 90% to 96% are singletons. Sequenced: T cells isolated from PBMCs. Every receptor here comes from a human donor in good health.

J is TRBJ2-1 and V is TRBV11-3, with D unresolved. CDR3 size: 12 residues. From germline, CDR1 is SGHNT and CDR2 YENEEA. Deletions cut 4 bases from V and 9 bases from J, with 10 bases between. The CDR3 DNA reads TGTGCCAGCAGCTCAGTGGTTTCTGAGCAGTTCTTC. Its protein is CASSSVVSEQFF.

The chain employs TRBV7-9 and TRBJ1-3, with 7 bases that match TRBD1. The germline gives CDR1 SEHNR, CDR2 FQNEAQ (reference sequence). The ends lost 1 base at V and 8 bases at J; junction bases unmatched: 8. CDR3 length: 15 amino acids. In nucleotides, the CDR3 is TGTGCCAGCAGCTTAGAAGGGACCGGACAGGACACCATATATTTT. This sequence encodes CASSLEGTGQDTIYF.

The chain has TRBV7-6 and TRBJ2-5; a possible D gene is TRBD1 (6 bases). Germline-derived CDR1 and CDR2 are SGHVS and FNYEAQ. The V end was cut by 2 bases, the J end by 4 bases, with 11 bases between. There are 14 residues in the CDR3. The CDR3 DNA follows: TGTGCCAGCAGCTTATCTCGGGACACAGAGACCCAGTACTTC. It encodes CASSLSRDTETQYF. The complete variable domain, with remaining parts taken from reference TRBV7-6 and TRBJ2-5, reads GAGVSQSPRYKVTKRGQDVALRCDPISGHVSLYWYRQALGQGPEFLTYFNYEAQQDKSGLPNDRFSAERPEGSISTLTIQRTEQRDSAMYRCASSLSRDTETQYFGPGTRLLVL.

The rearrangement links TRBV30 to TRBJ2-7; 10 bases fit TRBD1. Germline-derived CDR1 and CDR2 are GTSNPN and SVGIG (reference sequence). The CDR3 extends over 20 amino acids. Losses at the gene ends were 3 bases for V and 0 bases for J; bases not matched to a gene: 20. DNA of the CDR3: TGTGCCTGGAGCTATGCCGAATGGGACAGGGGAACAGCTAGCTCCTACGAGCAGTACTTC. Its protein product is CAWSYAEWDRGTASSYEQYF.

The CDR3 nucleotides read TGTGCCAGCAGACCGGGACAGGCTAATGAAAAACTGTTTTTT. Its protein product is CASRPGQANEKLFF. The chain uses TRBV2 and TRBJ1-4; 8 nucleotides align to TRBD1. The CDR3 covers 14 residues. Germline CDR1 SNHLY, CDR2 FYNNEI. V shed 6 bases, J shed 3 bases, and the junction held 3 bases outside the gene matches.

V gene TRBV19 combines with J gene TRBJ2-1, with 9 bases matching TRBD2. Germline CDR1 LNHDA, CDR2 SQIVND (reference sequence). J was trimmed by 7 bases and V by 5 bases; bases with no gene match: 15. CDR3 length equals 17 residues. The CDR3 region has the DNA TGTGCCAGTAGTGTCACTTTCGGCGGGGGGGCCATGAATGAGCAGTTCTTC. It is translated as CASSVTFGGGAMNEQFF.

V usage is TRBV6-5 and J usage is TRBJ2-7; TRBD1 agrees at 7 bases. Germline values: CDR1 MNHEY, CDR2 SVGAGI. Trimming at V came to 5 bases and at J to 3 bases, leaving 7 bases not matched to a gene. This CDR3 has 14 residues. CDR3 sequence reads: CASSLGQELYEQYF. For the CDR3, the DNA is TGTGCCAGCAGTCTCGGACAGGAGCTCTACGAGCAGTACTTC.

The chain links TRBV11-1 to TRBJ2-5, with TRBD1 matching over 7 bases. This CDR3 comprises 14 residues. The germline gives CDR1 SGHAT, CDR2 FQDESV (reference sequence). With 2 bases clipped from V and 4 bases from J, the junction kept 4 bases outside the gene matches. The CDR3 DNA reads as TGTGCCAGCAGCTTAAGCAGGGGGATAGAGACCCAGTACTTC. It specifies CASSLSRGIETQYF.

The rearrangement joins TRBV6-1 to TRBJ1-6; no reliable D call. Per germline, CDR1 MNHNS and CDR2 SASEGT. V dropped 4 bases and J dropped 12 bases, with 10 bases sitting between them. This CDR3 spans 12 amino acids. The CDR3 loop reads CASSVFRGPLHF. CDR3 in DNA: TGTGCCAGCAGTGTCTTTCGGGGACCCCTCCACTTT.

V and J are TRBV7-2 and TRBJ1-1; D unclear. The V gene lost 6 bases and the J gene lost 2 bases, with 16 bases spanning the gap. The CDR3 runs to 15 residues. Germline lookup yields CDR1 SGHTA and CDR2 FQGNSA. The CDR3 region has the DNA TGTGCCAGCAGACGAACCCTATCCCGTAACACTGAAGCTTTCTTT. Encoded protein: CASRRTLSRNTEAFF.

This chain joins TRBV7-9 and TRBJ1-1, with a weak D call TRBD1 (5 bases). Germline CDR1 is SEHNR and CDR2 is FQNEAQ (reference sequence). Trimming took off 6 bases at V and 6 bases at J, with 11 bases between the two ends. The CDR3 runs to 12 residues. The CDR3 sequence: CASSGGGAEAFF. CDR3 sequence (DNA): TGTGCCAGCAGTGGTGGGGGGGCTGAAGCTTTCTTT.

This chain joins TRBV15 and TRBJ1-1; D remains ambiguous. V was trimmed by 0 bases and J by 6 bases, leaving 8 bases between them. Germline values: CDR1 LNHNV, CDR2 YYDKDF (reference sequence). CDR3 length: 13 amino acids. The CDR3 coding sequence is TGTGCCACCAGCAGAGATCTTGGGCCTGAAGCTTTCTTT. Its translation is CATSRDLGPEAFF.

This chain joins TRBV28 and TRBJ1-5; 9 nucleotides agree with TRBD1. Per the germline V gene, CDR1 is MDHEN and CDR2 is SYDVKM. J gave up 7 bases and V 2 bases, and 3 bases lay outside the gene matches. This CDR3 has 14 amino acids. The CDR3: CASSLATGGQPQHF. The CDR3 region has the DNA TGTGCCAGCAGTTTAGCGACAGGGGGGCAGCCCCAGCATTTT.

The CDR3 protein is CASSQDLRTGMNTEAFF. For the CDR3, the DNA is TGCGCCAGCAGCCAAGATCTCCGGACAGGAATGAACACTGAAGCTTTCTTT. J is TRBJ1-1 and V is TRBV4-1; 7 bases map to TRBD1. The CDR3 has 17 amino acids. Trimming cost V 0 bases and J 0 bases; bases outside gene matches: 7. The germline V gene encodes CDR1 MGHRA and CDR2 YSYEKL.

V gene TRBV9 combines with J gene TRBJ2-7; 8 nucleotides line up with TRBD2. Trimming cost V 2 bases and J 5 bases; bases outside gene matches: 18. The CDR3 totals 18 residues. Germline CDR1 reads SGDLS; CDR2 reads YYNGEE. The CDR3 spells CASSVLSGGPYTSNEQYF. The CDR3 bases are TGTGCCAGCAGCGTCCTATCGGGAGGGCCATATACGTCGAACGAGCAGTACTTC.

The rearrangement uses TRBV6-6 and TRBJ1-2, with unresolved D. V was pared by 2 bases and J by 3 bases, with 7 bases between. Germline V gene lookup returns CDR1 MNHNY and CDR2 SVGAGI (reference sequence). This CDR3 region has 13 residues. The DNA for the CDR3 is TGTGCCAGCAGTTACCCCCAGGACTATGGCTACACCTTC. It yields the protein CASSYPQDYGYTF.